The 9 T cell receptor beta chains below all came from one sample that was sequenced in a study of shared clonotypes between healthy human individuals. TCRdb's copy holds only in-frame clones and misses some; the assay was immunoSEQ multiplex PCR. This sample has over 95,000 clones, with about two thirds found just once. The material sequenced was memory CD8+ T cells sorted from blood. The subset is: CD45RO+ cells pooled with CCR7-negative TemRA cells. The receptors here all came from a young woman in good health.

The table lists this clone with a few counts. The chain has TRBV6-1 and TRBJ2-5, with 14 nucleotides matching TRBD2. Germline CDR1 reads MNHNS; CDR2 reads SASEGT. This CDR3 is built from 15 residues. Trimming removed 4 bases from V and 4 bases from J; junction bases left unmatched: 2. The CDR3 sequence is CASSGLAGGPETQYF. DNA for the CDR3: TGTGCCAGCAGTGGACTAGCGGGAGGGCCAGAGACCCAGTACTTC.

This sequence joins TRBV5-6 and TRBJ2-1, with D tentatively TRBD1 or TRBD2 (5 bases each). V shed 4 bases and J shed 5 bases, with 7 bases lying between them. CDR1 and CDR2 from the germline V gene are SGHDT and YYEEEE. The CDR3 contains 12 residues. The CDR3 region has the DNA TGTGCCAGCAGCCGGGACGACAATGAGCAGTTCTTC. Translated, it gives CASSRDDNEQFF. The full variable domain, completed using reference TRBV5-6 and TRBJ2-1, is DAGVTQSPTHLIKTRGQQVTLRCSPKSGHDTVSWYQQALGQGPQFIFQYYEEEERQRGNFPDRFSGHQFPNYSSELNVNALLLGDSALYLCASSRDDNEQFFGPGTRLTVL.

This chain links TRBV11-2 with TRBJ2-7, with D possibly matching TRBD1 (6 bases). Germline lookup yields CDR1 SGHAT and CDR2 FQNNGV. Trimming stripped 5 bases from V and 1 base from J, with 15 bases between. CDR3 size: 15 residues. CDR3 bases: TGTGCCAGCAGCGGCGGCGGTACAGGGTCCTACGAGCAGTACTTC. It encodes CASSGGGTGSYEQYF.

This clone was observed a handful of times. The rearrangement joins TRBV25-1 to TRBJ2-7, with 9 bases lining up with TRBD1. V was clipped by 1 base and J by 1 base; unmatched bases: 5. Germline V lookup: CDR1 MGHDK, CDR2 SYGVNS. The CDR3 is made up of 16 amino acids. CDR3 DNA: TGTGCCAGCAGTGAATCCGGGACAGGGCTGTCCTACGAGCAGTACTTC. Protein product: CASSESGTGLSYEQYF.

The CDR3 bases are TGTGCCAGCAGTTCCTCCGGACTAGCGGGAGGTTTGTACACCGGGGAGCTGTTTTTT. Protein product: CASSSSGLAGGLYTGELFF. The chain has TRBV28 and TRBJ2-2; 14 bases agree with TRBD2. After removal of 4 bases from V and 3 bases from J, the junction contained 10 bases not matched to a gene. The CDR3 loop spans 19 amino acids. Germline loops: CDR1 MDHEN, CDR2 SYDVKM.

The chain couples TRBV7-2 to TRBJ2-1; the D gene is possibly TRBD2 (6 bases). V lost 1 base and J lost 9, with 10 bases in between. From germline, CDR1 is SGHTA and CDR2 FQGNSA. The CDR3 length is 13 residues. CDR3 in DNA: TGTGCCAGCAGCTTAGGGCGGGATCGTGAGCAGTTCTTC. Protein product: CASSLGRDREQFF.

The V and J genes are TRBV5-1 and TRBJ2-1; D is uncertain. This CDR3 has 15 amino acids. Germline V gene sequence: CDR1 SGHRS, CDR2 YFSETQ. Trimming removed 4 bases at V and 1 base at J, with 12 bases between. CDR3 residues: CASSVDTSSYNEQFF. In DNA form, the CDR3 reads TGCGCCAGCAGCGTAGACACGTCGTCCTACAATGAGCAGTTCTTC.

This rearrangement joins TRBV11-2 to TRBJ2-7, with TRBD1 identical over 9 bases. In germline, CDR1 is SGHAT, CDR2 FQNNGV. This CDR3 is 15 amino acids long. J lost 2 bases, V lost 1 base, and 3 bases had no gene match. The CDR3: CASSLVGTGPYEQYF. Written as DNA, the CDR3 is TGTGCCAGCAGCTTAGTCGGGACAGGGCCCTACGAGCAGTACTTC.

This clone was observed many times. The chain links TRBV10-3 to TRBJ2-7; maybe TRBD2 (7 bases). From germline, CDR1 is ENHRY and CDR2 SYGVKD. This CDR3 is built from 19 residues. Trimming stripped 7 bases from V and 5 bases from J, with 33 bases between. CDR3 sequence reads: CAITDTGQTNPVAGNEQYF. DNA for the CDR3: TGTGCCATCACCGATACGGGACAAACGAACCCCGTAGCGGGCAACGAGCAGTACTTC.